A selection of T cell receptor beta chains follows, all from one sample in a study of blood T cell repertoires in COVID-19. Generated by immunoSEQ multiplex PCR, the TCRdb table keeps only in-frame clones and is missing some. The sample has about 250,000 clones, roughly four fifths seen once. Sequencing was carried out using peripheral blood. These receptors all come from a woman in her 70s with acute or convalescent COVID-19. CDR3s include the opening cysteine and the closing phenylalanine or tryptophan. The order of the fields is clone size, V gene, D gene, J gene, CDR3 DNA, CDR3 protein. D genes are given only for firm matches. Only part of the rows carry a size: once, few, many, or a class if the clone is expanded.

size: many; V: TRBV12-3/TRBV12-4; D: TRBD2; J: TRBJ2-1; DNA: TGTGCCAGCACTAGCGGGACCTACAATGAGCAGTTCTTC; CDR3: CASTSGTYNEQFF
size: once; V: TRBV28; D: TRBD1; J: TRBJ1-5; DNA: TGTGCCAGCAGCCCCAGCCGGGACAGGGTCGGTGGTCAGCCCCAGCATTTT; CDR3: CASSPSRDRVGGQPQHF
size: few; V: TRBV5-1; D: .; J: TRBJ1-2; DNA: TGCGCCAGCAGCTTCGGAGGGAATGGCTACACCTTC; CDR3: CASSFGGNGYTF
size: .; V: TRBV5-1; D: TRBD1; J: TRBJ1-5; DNA: TGCGCCAGCAGCTCCCTCCGGGACAGGGGACCGAGCAATCAGCCCCAGCATTTT; CDR3: CASSSLRDRGPSNQPQHF
size: .; V: TRBV6-5; D: .; J: TRBJ2-3; DNA: TGTGCCAGCAGTAGGGACAAAGGCACAGATACGCAGTATTTT; CDR3: CASSRDKGTDTQYF
size: .; V: TRBV30; D: .; J: TRBJ1-1; DNA: TGTGCCTGGAGGGGGGCAGGCAGCCTTAACACTGAAGCTTTCTTT; CDR3: CAWRGAGSLNTEAFF
size: .; V: TRBV9; D: TRBD2; J: TRBJ2-5; DNA: TGTGCCAGCAGCGTAGGTCTAGCGGGGGGGAGAGAGACCCAGTACTTC; CDR3: CASSVGLAGGRETQYF
size: .; V: TRBV28; D: .; J: TRBJ1-2; DNA: TGTGCCAGCAGGTCCCCCGGGGGGAACTATGGCTACACCTTC; CDR3: CASRSPGGNYGYTF
size: .; V: TRBV29-1; D: TRBD1; J: TRBJ1-4; DNA: TGCAGCGTTGAAGACCCGGGACAGGCAACTAATGAAAAACTGTTTTTT; CDR3: CSVEDPGQATNEKLFF
size: few; V: TRBV30; D: .; J: TRBJ1-2; DNA: TGTGCCTGGAGGGGACTGTCCTATGGCTACACCTTC; CDR3: CAWRGLSYGYTF
size: .; V: TRBV6-6; D: TRBD2; J: TRBJ2-4; DNA: TGTGCCAGCAGGCCGCGGGCCGGGGGGGCCCAGAGGGATCAGTACTTC; CDR3: CASRPRAGGAQRDQYF
size: .; V: TRBV4-3; D: TRBD1; J: TRBJ1-6; DNA: TGCGCCAGCAGCCAGAGATTTACGGGACAGGGGCATAATTCACCCCTCCACTTT; CDR3: CASSQRFTGQGHNSPLHF
size: .; V: TRBV14; D: .; J: TRBJ2-3; DNA: TGTGCCAGCAGCCAAGAGTCCCCCAACACAGATACGCAGTATTTT; CDR3: CASSQESPNTDTQYF
size: .; V: TRBV20-1; D: .; J: TRBJ1-2; DNA: TGCAGTGCTAGTCCCGGGGGTGGATATGGCTACACCTTC; CDR3: CSASPGGGYGYTF
size: .; V: TRBV2; D: TRBD1; J: TRBJ2-7; DNA: TGTGCCAGCAGTGAAGCGCTTCGGCAGGGGGCCGAGCAGTACTTC; CDR3: CASSEALRQGAEQYF
size: .; V: TRBV21-1; D: .; J: TRBJ2-7; DNA: TGTGCCAGCAGCGACTCGGGCGGACAGTTTGCCTACGAGCAGTACTTC; CDR3: CASSDSGGQFAYEQYF
size: .; V: TRBV29-1; D: TRBD1; J: TRBJ1-2; DNA: TGCAGCGTTCGACCGGGACAGGGCCTAGACTATGGCTACACCTTC; CDR3: CSVRPGQGLDYGYTF
size: few; V: TRBV11-2; D: .; J: TRBJ1-5; DNA: TGTGCCAGCAGCTTAGGGGGGGGACAGCCCCAGCATTTT; CDR3: CASSLGGGQPQHF
size: .; V: TRBV25-1; D: TRBD1; J: TRBJ2-3; DNA: TGTGCCAGCAGTGATTGGACAGGGCCGAAGGATACGCAGTATTTT; CDR3: CASSDWTGPKDTQYF
size: .; V: TRBV7-2; D: .; J: TRBJ1-1; DNA: TGTGCCAGCAGCTTACAGGGTCTCAACACTGAAGCTTTCTTT; CDR3: CASSLQGLNTEAFF
size: few; V: TRBV18; D: TRBD1; J: TRBJ1-1; DNA: TGTGCCAGCTCCCTACAGGGGGCGCAAATCATGGGGACTGAAGCTTTCTTT; CDR3: CASSLQGAQIMGTEAFF
size: .; V: TRBV11-2; D: TRBD1; J: TRBJ1-4; DNA: TGTGCCAGCAGCTGGACAGGGGGCTTTCGACGAGAAAAACTGTTTTTT; CDR3: CASSWTGGFRREKLFF
size: .; V: TRBV4-2; D: TRBD1; J: TRBJ2-2; DNA: TGTGCCAGCAGGGGACAGGGGAACACCGGGGAGCTGTTTTTT; CDR3: CASRGQGNTGELFF
size: once; V: TRBV6-5; D: .; J: TRBJ2-5; DNA: TGTGCCAGCCAAGGACAAGCCGGAGAGACCCAGTACTTC; CDR3: CASQGQAGETQYF
size: .; V: TRBV4-2; D: .; J: TRBJ1-3; DNA: TGTGCCAGCAGCCAAGTGGAGGCCCGCTCTGGAAACACCATATATTTT; CDR3: CASSQVEARSGNTIYF
size: .; V: TRBV5-4; D: .; J: TRBJ2-1; DNA: TGTGCCAGCAGCTTGGCCGGGGGGCTATATTACAATGAGCAGTTCTTC; CDR3: CASSLAGGLYYNEQFF
size: .; V: TRBV5-1; D: .; J: TRBJ1-5; DNA: TGCGCCAGCAGCACTAACAGGGACCAGCCCCAGCATTTT; CDR3: CASSTNRDQPQHF
size: .; V: TRBV6-5; D: TRBD1; J: TRBJ2-1; DNA: TGTGCCAGCCCTAGGGGACAGGGGGCGCGTGAGCAGTTCTTC; CDR3: CASPRGQGAREQFF
size: .; V: TRBV4-1; D: TRBD1; J: TRBJ2-1; DNA: TGCGCCAGCAGCCAACCTCTTGACAGGGCCTTCTACAATGAGCAGTTCTTC; CDR3: CASSQPLDRAFYNEQFF
size: .; V: TRBV29-1; D: TRBD2; J: TRBJ2-3; DNA: TGCAGCGTTGAGCGGACTAGCGGGGGCCCAAGAGTAGATACGCAGTATTTT; CDR3: CSVERTSGGPRVDTQYF
size: .; V: TRBV28; D: TRBD2; J: TRBJ2-7; DNA: TGTGCCAGCAGTGGGGCCGGATCGACTAGCGGGGGTTTCTACGAGCAGTACTTC; CDR3: CASSGAGSTSGGFYEQYF
size: .; V: TRBV19; D: TRBD1; J: TRBJ1-2; DNA: TGTGCCAGTAGTAGGGACAGGGGGCGCGGTGGCTACACCTTC; CDR3: CASSRDRGRGGYTF
size: .; V: TRBV6-5; D: .; J: TRBJ2-5; DNA: TGTGCCAGCAGTTCCCTTATGGGGGGAGAGACCCAGTACTTC; CDR3: CASSSLMGGETQYF
size: .; V: TRBV4-3; D: TRBD2; J: TRBJ2-5; DNA: TGCGCCAGCAGCCAAGAAAGGGCGGGGTTTCGCGGGAGTCAAGAGACCCAGTACTTC; CDR3: CASSQERAGFRGSQETQYF
size: .; V: TRBV27; D: .; J: TRBJ2-3; DNA: TGTGCCAGCAGTTTGCGGAGTAATGTCCGCACAGATACGCAGTATTTT; CDR3: CASSLRSNVRTDTQYF
size: .; V: TRBV28; D: .; J: TRBJ1-3; DNA: TGTGCCAGCAGTTTAATTCCCGGGTCCCACTCTGGAAACACCATATATTTT; CDR3: CASSLIPGSHSGNTIYF
size: .; V: TRBV27; D: .; J: TRBJ1-5; DNA: TGTGCCAGCAGTATGGGGGGGATCTGGCAGCCCCAGCATTTT; CDR3: CASSMGGIWQPQHF
size: few; V: TRBV5-1; D: TRBD1; J: TRBJ2-2; DNA: TGCGCCAGCAGCCCGGACAGGGGGCTAGGGAACACCGGGGAGCTGTTTTTT; CDR3: CASSPDRGLGNTGELFF
size: .; V: TRBV6-2/TRBV6-3; D: .; J: TRBJ2-1; DNA: TGTGCCAGCAGTTATAACAGCATTAATGAGCAGTTCTTC; CDR3: CASSYNSINEQFF
size: .; V: TRBV21-1; D: .; J: TRBJ2-1; DNA: TGTGCCAGCAGCTGTGGGGGGTTCAATGAGCAGTTCTTC; CDR3: CASSCGGFNEQFF
size: .; V: TRBV5-1; D: TRBD2; J: TRBJ2-2; DNA: TGCGCCAGCAGTCGTGAGCGGGGCGGGGAGCTGTTTTTT; CDR3: CASSRERGGELFF
size: .; V: TRBV5-1; D: .; J: TRBJ1-1; DNA: TGCGCCAGCAGCCAACCCGCAGGGCTGAACACTGAAGCTTTCTTT; CDR3: CASSQPAGLNTEAFF
size: .; V: TRBV5-6; D: .; J: TRBJ1-2; DNA: TGTGCCAGCAGCTTGTTGGCAGGGTCAGGCTACACCTTC; CDR3: CASSLLAGSGYTF
size: .; V: TRBV4-1; D: TRBD1; J: TRBJ2-1; DNA: TGCGCCAGCAGCCAAGAATTGCAGGGGGTACAAGGTGAGCAGTTCTTC; CDR3: CASSQELQGVQGEQFF
size: .; V: TRBV7-9; D: .; J: TRBJ2-7; DNA: TGTGCCAGCAGCTTAGCTACAGGGTCCTACGAGCAGTACTTC; CDR3: CASSLATGSYEQYF
size: .; V: TRBV5-1; D: TRBD1; J: TRBJ2-7; DNA: TGCGCCAGCAGTGCCGGGACAGTGTCAAATCTCGAGCAGTACTTC; CDR3: CASSAGTVSNLEQYF
size: .; V: TRBV2; D: TRBD2; J: TRBJ2-2; DNA: TGTGCCAGCACGCGACTAGCGGGGGCACAAACGAACACCGGGGAGCTGTTTTTT; CDR3: CASTRLAGAQTNTGELFF
size: few; V: TRBV7-8; D: TRBD1; J: TRBJ1-2; DNA: TGTGCCAGCACCCCGGGCAGGGGGCAAGGCTACACCTTC; CDR3: CASTPGRGQGYTF
size: .; V: TRBV5-6; D: .; J: TRBJ1-6; DNA: TGTGCCAGCAGCTTGTTCAGCTCCTATAATTCACCCCTCCACTTT; CDR3: CASSLFSSYNSPLHF
size: .; V: TRBV5-6; D: .; J: TRBJ1-2; DNA: TGTGCCAGCAGCCTGGGACGGGGCTATGGCTACACCTTC; CDR3: CASSLGRGYGYTF
size: .; V: TRBV5-1; D: .; J: TRBJ2-7; DNA: TGCGCCAGCAGCTTGGGAGATTGGTACGAGCAGTACTTC; CDR3: CASSLGDWYEQYF
size: many; V: TRBV5-1; D: TRBD2; J: TRBJ2-5; DNA: TGCGCCAGCAGCTCACCCGGGACTCGCGGGGGGGCCGGCCAAGAGACCCAGTACTTC; CDR3: CASSSPGTRGGAGQETQYF